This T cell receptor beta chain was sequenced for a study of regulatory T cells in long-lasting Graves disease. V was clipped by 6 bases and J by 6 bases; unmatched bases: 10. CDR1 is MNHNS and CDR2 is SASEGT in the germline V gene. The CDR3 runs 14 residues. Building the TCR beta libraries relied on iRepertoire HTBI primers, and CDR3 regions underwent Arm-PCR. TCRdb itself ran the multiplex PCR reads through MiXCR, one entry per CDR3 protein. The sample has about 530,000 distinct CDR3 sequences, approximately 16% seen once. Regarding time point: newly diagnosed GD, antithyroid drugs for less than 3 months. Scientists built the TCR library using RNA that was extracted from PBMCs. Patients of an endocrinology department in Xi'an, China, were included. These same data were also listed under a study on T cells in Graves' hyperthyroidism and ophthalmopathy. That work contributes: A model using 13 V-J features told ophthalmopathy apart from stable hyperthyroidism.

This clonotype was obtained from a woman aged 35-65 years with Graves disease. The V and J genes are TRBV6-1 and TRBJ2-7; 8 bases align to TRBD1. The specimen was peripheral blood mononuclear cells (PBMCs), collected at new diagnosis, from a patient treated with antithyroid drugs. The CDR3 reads CASRRRDRQGEQYF. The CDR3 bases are TGTGCCAGCAGGCGCCGGGACAGGCAGGGCGAGCAGTACTTC.